The clone carrying this T cell receptor beta chain was detected only a few times. This record belongs to a study of T cells in Graves' hyperthyroidism and ophthalmopathy. The germline gives CDR1 SQVTM, CDR2 ANQGSEA. The CDR3 length is 12 residues. Trimming removed 4 bases from V and 7 bases from J, with 13 bases in between. TCR beta CDR3 regions were amplified from RNA. The HTBI set primed first-round TCR CDR3 RT-PCR. MiXCR was run by TCRdb on the multiplex PCR reads, yielding one entry per CDR3 protein. The table records about 500,000 distinct CDR3 sequences, 15% to 20% of them present only once. The V and J genes are TRBV29-1 and TRBJ1-1, with D possibly matching TRBD1 (5 bases). The TCR comes from a woman aged 25 to 45 with Graves' ophthalmopathy. Sequenced material: blood. This CDR3 reads CSVVRTMDEAFF. DNA for the CDR3: TGCAGCGTTGTGAGGACAATGGATGAAGCTTTCTTT.